This T cell receptor (beta chain) was documented in a study of blood T cell repertoires in COVID-19. Study in general: Acute and convalescent COVID-19 specimens originated in the United States, Italy and Spain.

Measured with immunoSEQ multiplex PCR; TCRdb has only the in-frame clones, and not every one. The data show some 330,000 clones, about 90% seen once. Per germline, CDR1 SGHRS and CDR2 YFSETQ. V lost 4 bases to trimming and J lost 0 bases; unmatched junction nucleotides: 7. This CDR3 spans 15 amino acids. The source material was PBMCs or T cells enriched from blood (not recorded which). V and J are TRBV5-1 and TRBJ2-7, with 7 bases lining up with TRBD1. This TCR came from a man aged 30 to 39 who had recovered from COVID-19. The chain's CDR3 is CASSPTGRASYEQYF. In DNA form, the CDR3 reads TGCGCCAGCAGCCCGACAGGGCGTGCCTCCTACGAGCAGTACTTC.